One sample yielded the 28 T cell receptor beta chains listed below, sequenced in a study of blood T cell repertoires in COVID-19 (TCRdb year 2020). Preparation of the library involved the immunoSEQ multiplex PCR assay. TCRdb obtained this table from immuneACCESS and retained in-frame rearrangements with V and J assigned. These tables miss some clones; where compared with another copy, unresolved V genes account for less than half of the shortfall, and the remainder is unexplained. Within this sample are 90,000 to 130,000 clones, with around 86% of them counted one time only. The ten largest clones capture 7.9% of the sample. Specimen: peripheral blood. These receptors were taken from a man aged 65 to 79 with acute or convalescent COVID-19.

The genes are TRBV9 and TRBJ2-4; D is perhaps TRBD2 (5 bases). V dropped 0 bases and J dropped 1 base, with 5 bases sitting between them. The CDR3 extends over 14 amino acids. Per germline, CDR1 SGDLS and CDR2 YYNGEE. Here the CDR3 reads CASSVGEAKNIQYF. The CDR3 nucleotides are TGTGCCAGCAGCGTAGGGGAGGCCAAAAACATTCAGTACTTC.

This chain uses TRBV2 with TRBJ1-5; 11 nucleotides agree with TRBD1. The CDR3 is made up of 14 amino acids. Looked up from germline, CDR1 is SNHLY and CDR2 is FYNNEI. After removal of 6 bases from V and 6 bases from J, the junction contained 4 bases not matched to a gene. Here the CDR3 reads CASRGQGAGQPQHF. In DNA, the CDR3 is TGTGCCAGCAGAGGACAGGGGGCTGGTCAGCCCCAGCATTTT.

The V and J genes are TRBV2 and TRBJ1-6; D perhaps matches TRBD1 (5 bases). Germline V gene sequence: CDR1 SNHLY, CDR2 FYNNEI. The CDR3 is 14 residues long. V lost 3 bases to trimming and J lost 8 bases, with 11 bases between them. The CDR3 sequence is CASSDGGGHSPLHF. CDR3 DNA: TGTGCCAGCAGTGATGGGGGAGGGCATTCACCCCTCCACTTT.

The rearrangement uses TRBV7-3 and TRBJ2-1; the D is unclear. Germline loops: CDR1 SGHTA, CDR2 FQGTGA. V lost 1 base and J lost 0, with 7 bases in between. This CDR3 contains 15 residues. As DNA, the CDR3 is TGTGCCAGCAGCTTAAGCCACGGCTCCTACAATGAGCAGTTCTTC. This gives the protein CASSLSHGSYNEQFF.

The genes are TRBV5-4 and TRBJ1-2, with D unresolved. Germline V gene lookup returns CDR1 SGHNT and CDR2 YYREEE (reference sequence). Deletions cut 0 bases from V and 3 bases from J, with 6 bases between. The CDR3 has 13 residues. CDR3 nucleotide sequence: TGTGCCAGCAGCTTGGATCGGTACTATGGCTACACCTTC. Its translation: CASSLDRYYGYTF.

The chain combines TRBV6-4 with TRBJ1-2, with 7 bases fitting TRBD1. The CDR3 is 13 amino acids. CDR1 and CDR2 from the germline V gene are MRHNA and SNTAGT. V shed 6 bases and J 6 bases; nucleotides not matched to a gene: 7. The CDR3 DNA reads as TGTGCCAGCAGCCCCGAGACAGGGAATGGCTACACCTTC. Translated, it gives CASSPETGNGYTF.

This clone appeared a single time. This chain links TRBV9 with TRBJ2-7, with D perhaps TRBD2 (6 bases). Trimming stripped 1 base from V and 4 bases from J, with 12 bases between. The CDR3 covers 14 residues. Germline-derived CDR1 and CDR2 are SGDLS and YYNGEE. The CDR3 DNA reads TGTGCCAGCAGCGTAACGACTAGTCCTTACGAGCAGTACTTC. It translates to CASSVTTSPYEQYF.

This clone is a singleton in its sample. CDR3 residues: CASRVQGFSPLHF. CDR3 nucleotides: TGTGCCAGCAGGGTACAGGGATTTTCACCCCTCCACTTT. The chain joins TRBV28 to TRBJ1-6; perhaps TRBD1 as D (6 bases). In germline, CDR1 is MDHEN, CDR2 SYDVKM. The CDR3 covers 13 residues. The ends were cut back, 6 bases at V and 9 bases at J, with 12 bases in the middle. The full variable domain, rest sourced from reference TRBV28 and TRBJ1-6, is DVKVTQSSRYLVKRTGEKVFLECVQDMDHENMFWYRQDPGLGLRLIYFSYDVKMKEKGDIPEGYSVSREKKERFSLILESASTNQTSMYLCASRVQGFSPLHFGNGTRLTVT.

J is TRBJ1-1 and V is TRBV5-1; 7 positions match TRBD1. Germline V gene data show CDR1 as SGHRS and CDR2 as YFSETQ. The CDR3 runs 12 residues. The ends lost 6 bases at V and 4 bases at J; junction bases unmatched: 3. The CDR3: CASKQGFTEAFF. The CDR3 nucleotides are TGCGCCAGCAAACAGGGGTTCACTGAAGCTTTCTTT.

The CDR3 coding sequence is TGTGCCAGCAGCAAGGGGAGGACAGGGGTCATACTCTCCTACAATGAGCAGTTCTTC. Encoded protein: CASSKGRTGVILSYNEQFF. The V gene is TRBV21-1, the J gene TRBJ2-1; the D call of TRBD1 is as the table states it, not checked on the DNA. TRBV21-1 is annotated as a pseudogene. The CDR3 runs 19 residues.

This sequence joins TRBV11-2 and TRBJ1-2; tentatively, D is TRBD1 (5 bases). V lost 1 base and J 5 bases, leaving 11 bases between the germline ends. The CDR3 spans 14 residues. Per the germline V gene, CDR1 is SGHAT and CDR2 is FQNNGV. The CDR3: CASSLVGGQYGYTF. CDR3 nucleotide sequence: TGTGCCAGCAGCTTAGTGGGTGGACAATATGGCTACACCTTC.

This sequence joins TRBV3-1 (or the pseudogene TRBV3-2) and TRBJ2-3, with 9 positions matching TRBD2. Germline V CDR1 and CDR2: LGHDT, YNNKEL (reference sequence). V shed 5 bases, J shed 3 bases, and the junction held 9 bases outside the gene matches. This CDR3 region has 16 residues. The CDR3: CASSSARGGRTDTQYF. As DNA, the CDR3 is TGTGCCAGCAGCTCGGCGCGGGGGGGCCGTACAGATACGCAGTATTTT.

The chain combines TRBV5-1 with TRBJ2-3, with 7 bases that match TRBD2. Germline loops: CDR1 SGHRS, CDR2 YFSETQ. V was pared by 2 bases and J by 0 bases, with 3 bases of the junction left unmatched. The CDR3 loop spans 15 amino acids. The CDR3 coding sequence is TGCGCCAGCAGCTTACGCGGGAGAAGCACAGATACGCAGTATTTT. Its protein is CASSLRGRSTDTQYF.

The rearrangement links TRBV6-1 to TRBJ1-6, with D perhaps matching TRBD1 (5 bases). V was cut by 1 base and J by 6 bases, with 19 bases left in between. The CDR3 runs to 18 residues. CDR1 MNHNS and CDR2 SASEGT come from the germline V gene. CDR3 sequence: CASSEVPGLLLTNSPLHF. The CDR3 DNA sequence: TGTGCCAGCAGTGAAGTCCCAGGGCTTCTGCTAACTAATTCACCCCTCCACTTT.

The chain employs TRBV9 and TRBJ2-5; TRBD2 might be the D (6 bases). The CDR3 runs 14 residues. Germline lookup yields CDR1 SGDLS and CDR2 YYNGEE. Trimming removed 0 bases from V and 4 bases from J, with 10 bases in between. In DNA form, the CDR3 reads TGTGCCAGCAGCGTAGCCGGGAGCCGAGAGACCCAGTACTTC. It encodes CASSVAGSRETQYF.

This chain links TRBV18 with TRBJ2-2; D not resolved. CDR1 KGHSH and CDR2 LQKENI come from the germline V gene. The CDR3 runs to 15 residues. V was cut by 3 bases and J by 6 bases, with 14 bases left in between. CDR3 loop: CASSPIIASAGELFF. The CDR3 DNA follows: TGTGCCAGCTCACCCATAATTGCTTCAGCCGGGGAGCTGTTTTTT.

CDR3 sequence (DNA): TGCGCCAGCCTGGGACTAGCGGGTAACACCGGGGAGCTGTTTTTT. This translates into CASLGLAGNTGELFF. V and J are TRBV5-1 and TRBJ2-2; 12 nucleotides align to TRBD2. The ends lost 7 bases at V and 2 bases at J; junction bases unmatched: 3. CDR3 length equals 15 residues. Germline loops: CDR1 SGHRS, CDR2 YFSETQ.

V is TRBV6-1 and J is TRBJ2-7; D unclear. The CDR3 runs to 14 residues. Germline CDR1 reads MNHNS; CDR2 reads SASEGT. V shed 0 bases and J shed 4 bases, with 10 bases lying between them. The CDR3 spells CASSEAINTYEQYF. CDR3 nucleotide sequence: TGTGCCAGCAGTGAAGCGATAAATACTTACGAGCAGTACTTC.

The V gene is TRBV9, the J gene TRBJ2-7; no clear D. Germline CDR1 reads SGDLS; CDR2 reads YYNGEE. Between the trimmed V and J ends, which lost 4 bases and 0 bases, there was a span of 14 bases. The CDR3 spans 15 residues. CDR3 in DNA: TGTGCCAGCAGCCCTACCCCTGCGAGCTCCTACGAGCAGTACTTC. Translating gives CASSPTPASSYEQYF.

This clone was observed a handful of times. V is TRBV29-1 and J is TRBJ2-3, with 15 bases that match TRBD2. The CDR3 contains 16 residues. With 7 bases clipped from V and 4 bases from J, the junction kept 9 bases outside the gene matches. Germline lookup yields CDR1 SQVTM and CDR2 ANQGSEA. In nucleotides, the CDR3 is TGCAGCGCTTTGGTAGGACTAGCGGGAGGGGCAGATACGCAGTATTTT. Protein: CSALVGLAGGADTQYF.

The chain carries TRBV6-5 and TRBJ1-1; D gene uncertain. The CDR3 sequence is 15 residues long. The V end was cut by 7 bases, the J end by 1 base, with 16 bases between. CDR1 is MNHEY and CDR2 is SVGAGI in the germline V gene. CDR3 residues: CASIASFPPNTEAFF. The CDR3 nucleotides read TGTGCCAGCATAGCTTCGTTTCCCCCGAACACTGAAGCTTTCTTT.

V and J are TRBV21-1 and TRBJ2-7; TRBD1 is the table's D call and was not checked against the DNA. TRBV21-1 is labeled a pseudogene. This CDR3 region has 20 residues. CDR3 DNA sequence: TGTGCCAGCAGCAAATTTCTCCAACGACGACGCGACACCTTTTCCTACGAGCAGTACTTC. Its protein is CASSKFLQRRRDTFSYEQYF.

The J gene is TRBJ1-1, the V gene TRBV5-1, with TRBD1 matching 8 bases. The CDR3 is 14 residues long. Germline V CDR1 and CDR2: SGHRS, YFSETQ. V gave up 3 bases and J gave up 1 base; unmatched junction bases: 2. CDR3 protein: CASSWGTGNTEAFF. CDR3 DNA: TGCGCCAGCAGCTGGGGGACAGGGAACACTGAAGCTTTCTTT.

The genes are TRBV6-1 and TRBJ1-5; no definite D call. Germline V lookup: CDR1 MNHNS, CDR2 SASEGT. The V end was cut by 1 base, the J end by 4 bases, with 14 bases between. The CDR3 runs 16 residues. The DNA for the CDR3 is TGTGCCAGCAGTGAAGAGTGGTTTCCGGGAAATCAGCCCCAGCATTTT. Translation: CASSEEWFPGNQPQHF.

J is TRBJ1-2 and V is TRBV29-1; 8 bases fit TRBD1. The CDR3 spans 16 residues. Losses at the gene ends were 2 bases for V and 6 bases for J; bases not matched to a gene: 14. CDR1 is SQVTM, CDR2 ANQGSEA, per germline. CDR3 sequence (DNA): TGCAGCGTTGAAAAACGGACAGGGAGAAACTTTGATGGCTACACCTTC. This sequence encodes CSVEKRTGRNFDGYTF.

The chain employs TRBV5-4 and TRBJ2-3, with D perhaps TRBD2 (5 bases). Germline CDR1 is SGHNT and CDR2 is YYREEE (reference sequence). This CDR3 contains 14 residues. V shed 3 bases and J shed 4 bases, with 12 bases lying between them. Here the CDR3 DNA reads TGTGCCAGCAGCTCGCGGGCCGCCGCAGATACGCAGTATTTT. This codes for CASSSRAAADTQYF.

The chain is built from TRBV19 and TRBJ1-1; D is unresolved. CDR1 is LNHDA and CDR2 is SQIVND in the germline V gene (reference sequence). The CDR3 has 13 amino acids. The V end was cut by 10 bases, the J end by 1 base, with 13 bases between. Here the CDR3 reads CAIVGHKNTEAFF. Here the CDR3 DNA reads TGTGCCATTGTTGGGCACAAGAACACTGAAGCTTTCTTT.

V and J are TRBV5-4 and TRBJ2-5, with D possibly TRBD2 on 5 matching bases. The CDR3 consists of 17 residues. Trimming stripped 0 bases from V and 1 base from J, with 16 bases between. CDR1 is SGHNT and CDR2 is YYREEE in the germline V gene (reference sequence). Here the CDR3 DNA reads TGTGCCAGCAGCTTGGGAGGGCGGCCAAACCGCCAAGAGACCCAGTACTTC. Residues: CASSLGGRPNRQETQYF.